The 21 T cell receptor beta chains below all came from one sample that was sequenced in a study of somatic mutations in cytotoxic T cells in rheumatoid arthritis. Sequencing was performed with immunoSEQ multiplex PCR; in TCRdb, only in-frame clones are kept and a portion is missing. The sample contains some 20,000 clones, around four fifths of which appear only once. Sample: CD8+ T cells sorted from blood. The source of these receptors is a man younger than 35 with rheumatoid arthritis.

This chain connects TRBV14 to TRBJ1-6; D might be TRBD1 (6 bases). V gave up 2 bases and J gave up 3 bases, with 14 bases separating them. There are 17 residues in the CDR3. Germline CDR1 SGHDN, CDR2 FVKESK. In DNA, the CDR3 is TGTGCCAGCAGCCAATTCTTACAGGGCCACTATAATTCACCCCTCCACTTT. Protein product: CASSQFLQGHYNSPLHF.

J is TRBJ2-7 and V is TRBV7-9; no clear D gene. This CDR3 comprises 11 residues. Looked up from germline, CDR1 is SEHNR and CDR2 is FQNEAQ (reference sequence). The V end lost 1 base, the J end lost 3 bases, and 1 base lay between the germline ends. The CDR3 nucleotides are TGTGCCAGCAGCTTAGACTACGAGCAGTACTTC. It translates to CASSLDYEQYF.

V gene TRBV2 combines with J gene TRBJ1-2; D unresolved. From germline, CDR1 is SNHLY and CDR2 FYNNEI. The CDR3 consists of 13 residues. The V end lost 3 bases, the J end lost 8 bases, and 13 bases lay between the germline ends. CDR3 DNA sequence: TGTGCCAGCAGTGATTTGACCCTGGAAGGCTACACCTTC. It translates to CASSDLTLEGYTF. Filled out from reference TRBV2 and TRBJ1-2, the complete variable domain reads EPEVTQTPSHQVTQMGQEVILRCVPISNHLYFYWYRQILGQKVEFLVSFYNNEISEKSEIFDDQFSVERPDGSNFTLKIRSTKLEDSAMYFCASSDLTLEGYTFGSGTRLTVV.

V usage is TRBV6-5 and J usage is TRBJ1-2, with a possible D match to TRBD1 (5 bases). The CDR3 spans 14 residues. V was clipped by 5 bases and J by 2 bases, with 12 bases between them. Germline V lookup: CDR1 MNHEY, CDR2 SVGAGI. The CDR3 DNA reads as TGTGCCAGCAGTCAAATTCGGGACAACTATGGCTACACCTTC. This translates into CASSQIRDNYGYTF.

This clone was seen just once. V is TRBV7-9 and J is TRBJ1-2; possible D gene TRBD1, 5 bases. This CDR3 region has 15 residues. Germline V gene lookup returns CDR1 SEHNR and CDR2 FQNEAQ (reference sequence). Trimming cost V 4 bases and J 2 bases, with 14 bases left between them. Written as DNA, the CDR3 is TGTGCCAGCAGCTCGACGGGGGGATCGAACTATGGCTACACCTTC. Protein sequence: CASSSTGGSNYGYTF.

V is TRBV7-9 and J is TRBJ1-2; D is perhaps TRBD1 (6 bases). Germline CDR1 reads SEHNR; CDR2 reads FQNEAQ (reference sequence). Between the trimmed V and J ends, which lost 4 bases and 4 bases, there was a span of 19 bases. The CDR3 consists of 16 residues. The CDR3, as DNA: TGTGCCAGCAGCTCCAAGACCCAGGGGTTGGGCTATGGCTACACCTTC. This encodes CASSSKTQGLGYGYTF.

This chain joins TRBV18 and TRBJ2-1; 8 bases agree with TRBD1. Germline lookup yields CDR1 KGHSH and CDR2 LQKENI. With 5 bases clipped from V and 6 bases from J, the junction kept 3 bases outside the gene matches. This CDR3 spans 13 amino acids. As DNA, the CDR3 is TGTGCCAGCTCATCGACAGGGGTCAATGAGCAGTTCTTC. It translates to CASSSTGVNEQFF.

The V call is TRBV16, the J call TRBJ1-3; the D is unclear. V lost 0 bases, J lost 8 bases, and 20 bases lay in between. The CDR3 sequence is 17 residues long. Germline V gene data show CDR1 as KGHSY and CDR2 as FQNENV. The DNA of the CDR3 is TGTGCCAGCAGCCAATCGATTTGGAGTAGGAATCGGGACACCATATATTTT. It translates to CASSQSIWSRNRDTIYF.

Comments on this clone: The sample contains more than one DNA sequence encoding this CDR3. The rearrangement uses TRBV5-5 and TRBJ1-1; D remains unclear. CDR3 length equals 13 residues. CDR1 is SGHKS and CDR2 is YYEKEE in the germline V gene (reference sequence). V gave up 2 bases and J gave up 1 base, with 6 bases separating them. CDR3 amino acids: CASSLGENTEAFF. In DNA, the CDR3 is TGTGCCAGCAGCTTAGGAGAGAACACTGAAGCTTTCTTT.

The genes are TRBV29-1 and TRBJ1-4; D is uncertain. V was cut by 4 bases and J by 12 bases, with 12 bases left in between. The CDR3 is 11 residues long. CDR1 and CDR2 from the germline V gene are SQVTM and ANQGSEA. The CDR3 sequence: CSVVSRAELFF. The CDR3 nucleotides read TGCAGCGTTGTTAGTCGGGCAGAACTGTTTTTT.

In this sample, this clone turned up a few times. CDR3 protein: CASSLGDTYGYTF. As DNA, the CDR3 is TGTGCCAGCAGCTTGGGGGACACCTATGGCTACACCTTC. The chain uses TRBV5-6 and TRBJ1-2; TRBD1 might be the D (6 bases). CDR1 and CDR2 from the germline V gene are SGHDT and YYEEEE. This CDR3 comprises 13 residues. V lost 0 bases and J 4 bases, leaving 7 bases between the germline ends.

Written as DNA, the CDR3 is TGTGCCAGCAGTCCGACCTTAGGACAGGGGAAGGATGGCTACACCTTC. Amino acid sequence: CASSPTLGQGKDGYTF. The rearrangement joins TRBV28 to TRBJ1-2; 9 bases fit TRBD1. The germline CDR1 and CDR2 sequences are MDHEN and SYDVKM. V trimming: 5 bases; J trimming: 6 bases; junction bases outside the gene matches: 13. CDR3 length: 16 residues.

This clone appeared a single time. The chain has TRBV5-6 and TRBJ2-3, with 10 bases matching TRBD2. CDR1 and CDR2 from the germline V gene are SGHDT and YYEEEE. This CDR3 has 19 amino acids. J gave up 6 bases and V 4 bases, and 20 bases lay outside the gene matches. This CDR3 reads CASSPPVSLAGVMMDTQYF. As DNA, the CDR3 is TGTGCCAGCAGCCCTCCCGTGTCCCTAGCGGGGGTCATGATGGATACGCAGTATTTT.

The chain uses TRBV4-1 and TRBJ1-5; TRBD1 might be the D (6 bases). Trimming left V 4 bases short and J 6 bases short, with 13 bases between. CDR1 MGHRA and CDR2 YSYEKL come from the germline V gene. The CDR3 runs to 14 residues. In DNA form, the CDR3 reads TGCGCCAGCAGCCCGCGGGACACGGTTCAGCCCCAGCATTTT. It encodes CASSPRDTVQPQHF.

CDR3 amino acids: CASDRLGEQYF. The CDR3 DNA follows: TGTGCCAGCGATCGGTTGGGCGAGCAGTACTTC. V is TRBV6-1 and J is TRBJ2-7, with unresolved D. Trimming took 8 bases from V and 6 from J, leaving 11 bases between them. CDR1 MNHNS and CDR2 SASEGT come from the germline V gene. This CDR3 spans 11 amino acids.

The chain joins TRBV7-6 to TRBJ1-2; no clear D gene. Germline loops: CDR1 SGHVS, CDR2 FNYEAQ. V shed 3 bases and J shed 5 bases, with 10 bases lying between them. The length of the CDR3 is 13 residues. CDR3 region: CASSFGDVYGYTF. The CDR3 nucleotides are TGTGCCAGCAGCTTTGGGGATGTGTATGGCTACACCTTC. Using reference TRBV7-6 and TRBJ1-2 for the parts outside the CDR3, the full variable domain is GAGVSQSPRYKVTKRGQDVALRCDPISGHVSLYWYRQALGQGPEFLTYFNYEAQQDKSGLPNDRFSAERPEGSISTLTIQRTEQRDSAMYRCASSFGDVYGYTFGSGTRLTVV.

The chain links TRBV7-9 to TRBJ2-2, with 11 bases identical to TRBD2. J was trimmed by 5 bases and V by 1 base; bases with no gene match: 9. CDR1 and CDR2 from the germline V gene are SEHNR and FQNEAQ (reference sequence). The CDR3 has 18 amino acids. CDR3 loop: CASSLGLDSGGATGELFF. CDR3 in DNA: TGTGCCAGCAGCTTAGGGTTGGATAGCGGGGGGGCAACCGGGGAGCTGTTTTTT.

The rearrangement links TRBV10-3 to TRBJ2-6, with TRBD1 matching 9 bases. The CDR3 covers 18 residues. After removal of 4 bases from V and 4 bases from J, the junction contained 11 bases not matched to a gene. Germline-derived CDR1 and CDR2 are ENHRY and SYGVKD. This chain's CDR3 is CAISGTGQGKDGANVLTF. CDR3 nucleotides: TGTGCCATCAGTGGAACGGGACAGGGAAAAGACGGGGCCAACGTCCTGACTTTC.

The chain is built from TRBV6-4 and TRBJ1-4; 8 nucleotides match TRBD1. After removal of 8 bases from V and 7 bases from J, the junction contained 6 bases not matched to a gene. This CDR3 comprises 13 residues. CDR1 and CDR2 (germline): MRHNA, SNTAGT. The CDR3 spells CASSDRVGEKLFF. For the CDR3, the DNA is TGTGCCAGCTCGGACAGGGTTGGTGAAAAACTGTTTTTT.

The V and J genes are TRBV2 and TRBJ2-1; a possible D gene is TRBD1 (5 bases). V dropped 8 bases and J dropped 4 bases, with 18 bases sitting between them. The CDR3 totals 15 residues. The germline V gene has CDR1 SNHLY and CDR2 FYNNEI. The CDR3 coding sequence is TGTGCCAGCGCATCACAGGAAATCTTATACAATGAGCAGTTCTTC. This gives the protein CASASQEILYNEQFF.

V gene TRBV7-2 combines with J gene TRBJ2-2; 7 bases fit TRBD2. The CDR3 runs 18 residues. The V gene end was trimmed by 3 bases and the J gene end by 2 bases; junction bases not matched to a gene: 12. The germline CDR1 and CDR2 sequences are SGHTA and FQGNSA. The CDR3 here is CASSFIKWGGLNTGELFF. CDR3 bases: TGTGCCAGCAGCTTTATTAAGTGGGGGGGACTCAACACCGGGGAGCTGTTTTTT.